The 9 T cell receptor beta chains listed next were all sequenced from one sample in a study of TIL therapy for anti-PD-1-resistant metastatic lung cancer. As for time point: pre-treatment sample, taken before nivolumab and TIL therapy. Most excised metastases sampled were pleural nodules or supraclavicular lymph nodes. The libraries were made with immunoSEQ v3. The data were produced by immunoSEQ multiplex PCR, yet TCRdb's version contains in-frame clones alone and is incomplete. This table holds 25,000 to 30,000 clones, approximately 57% found once. Specimen: tumor tissue, collected at baseline. The source is a woman aged 25 to 80 with non-small cell lung cancer.

This clone has more than one count but fewer than ten. This rearrangement joins TRBV6-5 to TRBJ1-1; the D is unclear. Deletions cut 7 bases from V and 9 bases from J, with 12 bases between. Germline V gene sequence: CDR1 MNHEY, CDR2 SVGAGI. The CDR3 sequence is 11 residues long. The CDR3 nucleotides are TGTGCCAGCAAACGAACCCTACAAGCTTTCTTT. Protein product: CASKRTLQAFF.

The chain combines TRBV6-1 with TRBJ2-5; D tentatively fits TRBD1 or TRBD2 (5 bases each). V lost 7 bases, J lost 5 bases, and 14 bases lay in between. There are 13 residues in the CDR3. Per germline, CDR1 MNHNS and CDR2 SASEGT. For the CDR3, the DNA is TGTGCCAGCACCCCAGGGTGGGGGGAGACCCAGTACTTC. Protein product: CASTPGWGETQYF.

The genes are TRBV6-6 and TRBJ2-5; the D gene is possibly TRBD1 (5 bases). The end of the DNA is better explained by TRBJ2-7, so the J call may be wrong. The CDR3 runs 13 residues. Germline V gene sequence: CDR1 MNHNY, CDR2 SVGAGI (reference sequence). The CDR3 here is CASSYLQGHEQYF. For the CDR3, the DNA is TGTGCCAGCAGTTACCTCCAGGGCCACGAGCAGTACTTC.

The sample holds a few counts of this clone. This chain joins TRBV5-1 and TRBJ2-7; TRBD1 matches at 9 bases. After removal of 7 bases from V and 5 bases from J, the junction contained 4 bases not matched to a gene. The germline V gene has CDR1 SGHRS and CDR2 YFSETQ. The CDR3 is made up of 12 amino acids. This CDR3 is CASSDRGNEQYF. In DNA, the CDR3 is TGCGCCAGCTCCGACAGGGGGAACGAGCAGTACTTC. The full variable domain, completed using reference TRBV5-1 and TRBJ2-7, is KAGVTQTPRYLIKTRGQQVTLSCSPISGHRSVSWYQQTPGQGLQFLFEYFSETQRNKGNFPGRFSGRQFSNSRSEMNVSTLELGDSALYLCASSDRGNEQYFGPGTRLTVT.

This chain joins TRBV5-1 and TRBJ2-1; 7 nucleotides align to TRBD1. Germline assignment: CDR1 SGHRS and CDR2 YFSETQ. There are 15 residues in the CDR3. V trimming: 4 bases; J trimming: 4 bases; junction bases outside the gene matches: 8. This CDR3 is CASSPGDRSYNEQFF. The CDR3 DNA is TGCGCCAGCAGCCCAGGGGACAGAAGTTACAATGAGCAGTTCTTC.

The rearrangement joins TRBV5-1 to TRBJ2-5; tentative D call: TRBD2 (6 bases). Germline-derived CDR1 and CDR2 are SGHRS and YFSETQ. V lost 4 bases to trimming and J lost 1 base, with 8 bases between them. This CDR3 comprises 13 residues. CDR3 sequence (DNA): TGCGCCAGCAGCGCGGGGCTCCAAGAGACCCAGTACTTC. Protein product: CASSAGLQETQYF.

This clone has only a few counts. CDR3: CASSYLGNQPQHF. The DNA of the CDR3 is TGTGCCAGCAGTTACTTGGGCAATCAGCCCCAGCATTTT. The chain uses TRBV6-6 and TRBJ1-5; D unclear. The germline gives CDR1 MNHNY, CDR2 SVGAGI (reference sequence). V lost 1 base, J lost 2 bases, and 3 bases lay in between. This CDR3 region has 13 residues.

This clone was seen more than once but under ten times. V and J are TRBV29-1 and TRBJ1-2; D is undetermined. V was pared by 7 bases and J by 3 bases, with 3 bases between. The CDR3 loop spans 9 amino acids. Germline V gives CDR1 SQVTM, CDR2 ANQGSEA. The CDR3: CSADYGYTF. The CDR3 DNA reads TGCAGCGCCGACTATGGCTACACCTTC.

The V and J genes are TRBV6-1 and TRBJ1-3, with D perhaps TRBD1 (5 bases). CDR1 MNHNS and CDR2 SASEGT come from the germline V gene. The CDR3 runs 15 residues. The CDR3 nucleotides read TGTGCGACAGCAGTGAAACCAGACTCTGGAAACACCATATATTTT. Its protein product is CATAVKPDSGNTIYF.